This TCR beta chain is drawn from a study of shared clonotypes between healthy human individuals. Naive CD8 cells lacked CD45RO, underwent positive selection for CCR7 and left out terminally differentiated effector memory CD45RA+ cells. Only in-frame clones appear in the TCRdb table, and some are missing; sequencing was by immunoSEQ multiplex PCR. The sample holds roughly 2.1 million clones; roughly 91% are singletons and the top ten take 1.5% to 2%. The CDR3 has 12 residues. Per germline, CDR1 MNHEY and CDR2 SVGAGI. Trimming shortened V by 9 bases and J by 6 bases, and 11 bases separated the two germline ends.

This receptor was identified in a young man in good health. Some clones in this sample may be carry-over from other donors' samples. The sample was naive CD8+ T cells from PBMCs. V is TRBV6-5 and J is TRBJ2-2; D gene ambiguous. CDR3 bases: TGTGCCAGTACCGCCGCGGCCGGGGAGCTGTTTTTT. This encodes CASTAAAGELFF.